Here is one T cell receptor (beta chain) with its context. No antigen is known for it. V was trimmed by 0 bases and J by 5 bases, leaving 17 bases between them. The germline V gene encodes CDR1 SGDLS and CDR2 YYNGEE. The CDR3 covers 16 residues. This PCR relied on a set of 60 Vbeta primers and 13 Jbeta primers. TCRdb's copy holds only in-frame clones and misses some; the assay was immunoSEQ multiplex PCR. The table for this sample gives 65,000 to 85,000 clones. This entry comes from a study of cytomegalovirus exposure and HLA in healthy donors. Regarding the study as a whole: Common viral pathogens were later found to be apparently linked to several of the most significant clusters. Later genetic work tied a missense DCLRE1C variant to beta-chain V and J trimming. Most TCR beta V segments were productive about 90% or about 30% of the time in an earlier analysis.

The sequencing input was PBMCs. The rearrangement uses TRBV9 and TRBJ1-1; no clear D. The clonotype originates from a female donor in good health and CMV-seropositive. The CDR3: CASSVAREGLGTEAFF. The CDR3 nucleotides are TGTGCCAGCAGCGTAGCTAGGGAGGGTTTGGGGACTGAAGCTTTCTTT.